The entry that follows covers one T cell receptor beta chain sequence. Its antigen is unknown. No quality values exist for individual bases; no much larger clone is one base distant. The sample comes from a study of OX40 agonist ivuxolimab in advanced cancers. Regarding the study in general: Ivuxolimab, which targeted the costimulatory receptor OX40 (CD134), was an agonistic, fully human IgG2 monoclonal antibody. Intravenous ivuxolimab was administered to patients every 2 weeks at six dose levels: 0.01, 0.1, 0.3, 1.5, 3 and 10 mg/kg. Of the approximately 50 dose-escalation patients, hepatocellular carcinoma was present in approximately 20, melanoma in roughly 15, renal cell carcinoma in 9 and head and neck cancer in 9. A male proportion of around 80% and a mean age of about 60 years, ranging from 23 to 79, were recorded for the dose-escalation cohort. Patients were allowed to have had prior anti-PD-1, anti-PD-L1 or anti-CTLA-4 therapy, and approximately 37% of the dose-escalation patients had been treated with checkpoint inhibitors. Partial responses occurred in three dose-escalation patients, of whom one had hepatocellular carcinoma and two had cutaneous melanoma. Peripheral TCRbeta sequencing aimed to test whether ivuxolimab altered TCR sequence diversity and caused clonal T-cell expansion. The monotherapy dose-escalation portion (N ≈ 56 patients) of the phase I ivuxolimab trial is reported in the paper.

Sequences SQVTM (CDR1) and ANQGSEA (CDR2) are obtained from the germline V gene. The CDR3 holds 12 amino acids from the cysteine to the phenylalanine. Left in the record is the CDR3 DNA by itself, 36 bases read in frame from the first base. The trim is 1 base for V and 8 bases for J, with a gap of 11 bases between the germline ends. Genomic DNA was extracted from sorted cells for sequencing of the TCRbeta CDR3 region. TCRbeta CDR3 regions were sequenced using the immunoSEQ Assay. The clones in this table, taken by TCRdb from immuneACCESS, are in-frame only. Not every clone is retained; where verified, under half of the shortfall comes from an unresolved V gene, and the cause of the rest is unknown. The table for this sample lists 110,000 or so clones; more than 85% of them were counted only once. The ten largest clones take up over 0.6% of the sample. Overall results and qualifications from the work: In the 0.1-3.0 mg/kg groups, partial responders were among the patients with the lowest normalized peripheral clonal expansion, particularly in CD8+ T cells. After ivuxolimab, CD8+ T cells had more expanded clones than CD4+ T cells on average. At doses from 0.1 to 3.0 mg/kg, clonal expansion was seen in both CD4+ and CD8+ blood T cells between baseline and week 6. Low levels of normalized T-cell clonal expansion were also seen in some patients who did not respond. The antigen specificity of the peripheral T cells that underwent clonal expansion was not determined.

Patients with autoimmune disease history or receiving systemic immunosuppression were excluded from the trial. Peripheral blood for TCR sequencing was drawn from every dose cohort at baseline, at cycle 4 day 1 and at cycle 7 day 1. Samples were obtained from an open-label, multicenter, first-in-human phase I dose-escalation trial of ivuxolimab. The trial enrolled adults with locally advanced or metastatic head and neck squamous cell, hepatocellular, melanoma or renal cell carcinoma. CD4+ and CD8+ T cells were sorted separately from peripheral blood before TCR sequencing. This receptor was obtained from an adult with an advanced solid tumor such as melanoma, head and neck, liver or kidney cancer. The chain is encoded by TRBV29-1 joined to TRBJ1-1, with no confidently assigned D gene. The material was CD4+ or CD8+ T cells sorted from blood, obtained in a trial of the OX40 agonist ivuxolimab. The nucleotides are TGCAGCGTTGAAGTGGGTCGGCAGGAAGCTTTCTTT. Its coded protein is CSVEVGRQEAFF.